This record covers a single TCR beta chain. Its matching antigen is unknown. This sample was included in a study of PD-L1 blockade in urothelial cancer. The study, taken as a whole, reports: Expansion of tumor-associated blood clones at 3 weeks was greater in durable-benefit patients.

Sample time point: pretreatment peripheral blood. Sample contribution per patient ranged from 1 to 8, covering pretreatment and on-treatment. Sequencing was performed with immunoSEQ multiplex PCR; in TCRdb, only in-frame clones are kept and a portion is missing. The repertoire holds roughly 54,000 clones, with roughly 89% as singletons. Germline V gene lookup returns CDR1 SGHDT and CDR2 YYEEEE. The CDR3 length is 14 residues. The J segment lost 5 bases and the V segment lost 6 bases, leaving 9 bases of the junction unmatched. The rearrangement links TRBV5-6 to TRBJ2-7, with 9 bases that match TRBD2. The origin of this receptor is an older woman with urothelial cancer. The input for sequencing was PBMCs, taken around atezolizumab (anti-PD-L1) treatment. The CDR3 coding sequence is TGTGCCAGCACCGTAGCGGGAGCAAGCCACGAGCAGTACTTC. Protein sequence: CASTVAGASHEQYF. Based on the CDR3 plus reference TRBV5-6 and TRBJ2-7, the full variable domain is DAGVTQSPTHLIKTRGQQVTLRCSPKSGHDTVSWYQQALGQGPQFIFQYYEEEERQRGNFPDRFSGHQFPNYSSELNVNALLLGDSALYLCASTVAGASHEQYFGPGTRLTVT.